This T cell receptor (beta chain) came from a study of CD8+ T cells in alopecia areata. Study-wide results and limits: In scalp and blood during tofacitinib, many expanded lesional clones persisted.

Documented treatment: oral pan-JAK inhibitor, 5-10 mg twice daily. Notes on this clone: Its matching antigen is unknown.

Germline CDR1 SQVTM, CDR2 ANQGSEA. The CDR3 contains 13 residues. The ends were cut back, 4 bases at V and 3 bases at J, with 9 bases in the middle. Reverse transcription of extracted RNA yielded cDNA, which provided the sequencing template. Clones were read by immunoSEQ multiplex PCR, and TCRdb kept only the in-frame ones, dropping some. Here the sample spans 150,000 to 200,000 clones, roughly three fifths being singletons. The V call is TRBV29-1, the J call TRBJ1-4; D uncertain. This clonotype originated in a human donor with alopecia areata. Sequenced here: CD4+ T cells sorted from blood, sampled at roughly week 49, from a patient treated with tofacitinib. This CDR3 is CSVGGSANEKLFF. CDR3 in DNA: TGCAGCGTTGGGGGTTCGGCTAATGAAAAACTGTTTTTT.